The 16 T cell receptor beta chains presented below share a single source sample, sequenced in a study of technical replicates of blood from a handful of donors. Sequencing used immunoSEQ multiplex PCR; TCRdb keeps in-frame clones, though not all of them. Counted here are roughly 40,000 clones, 95% to 97% occurring once; the ten biggest clones make up around 0.38%. The sample was T cells isolated from PBMCs. Receptors were obtained from a human donor in good health.

The CDR3, as DNA: TGCAGTGCGCTCCGATCGCGCGAGCAGTACTTC. Amino acids: CSALRSREQYF. The chain links TRBV20-1 to TRBJ2-7, with D unclear. The V end was cut by 6 bases, the J end by 6 bases, with 12 bases between. Germline V CDR1 and CDR2: DFQATT, SNEGSKA (reference sequence). This CDR3 is 11 amino acids long.

The gene calls are TRBV7-9 and TRBJ2-7, with a possible D match to TRBD2 (5 bases). Germline CDR1 SEHNR, CDR2 FQNEAQ (reference sequence). This CDR3 has 15 residues. The V and J ends lost 5 bases and 2 bases respectively, with 16 bases between them. CDR3 in DNA: TGTGCCAGCAGCCATACTAGGCAGCCCCCCTACGAGCAGTACTTC. Its protein is CASSHTRQPPYEQYF.

The J gene is TRBJ2-7, the V gene TRBV5-4; 8 nucleotides line up with TRBD2. The CDR3 loop spans 13 amino acids. J gave up 4 bases and V 4 bases, and 4 bases lay outside the gene matches. Germline CDR1 is SGHNT and CDR2 is YYREEE (reference sequence). The CDR3 nucleotides are TGTGCCAGCAGCCGGGGGGGGCCTTACGAGCAGTACTTC. Translated, it gives CASSRGGPYEQYF.

This chain links TRBV10-3 with TRBJ2-7; 9 bases agree with TRBD1. Germline V gene data show CDR1 as ENHRY and CDR2 as SYGVKD. This CDR3 spans 14 amino acids. The trim removed 6 bases at V and 4 bases at J, leaving 7 bases unmatched. The DNA of the CDR3 is TGTGCCATCAGACGGACAGGGGAGGGTTACGAGCAGTACTTC. As protein: CAIRRTGEGYEQYF.

The count of this clone is one. The chain joins TRBV5-1 to TRBJ2-7; tentative D call: TRBD1 (6 bases). Trimming shortened V by 4 bases and J by 7 bases, and 15 bases separated the two germline ends. The CDR3 loop spans 13 amino acids. Per the germline V gene, CDR1 is SGHRS and CDR2 is YFSETQ. CDR3 in amino acids: CASSRVGGAEQYF. CDR3 DNA: TGCGCCAGCAGCCGGGTAGGGGGTGCTGAGCAGTACTTC.

This sequence joins TRBV13 and TRBJ1-4; weak D call: TRBD1 (5 bases). Germline CDR1 PRHDT, CDR2 FYEKMQ (reference sequence). With 0 bases removed from V and 0 bases from J, the gap between germline ends came to 11 bases. The CDR3 totals 17 residues. The CDR3 loop reads CASSLGGWGATNEKLFF. CDR3 in DNA: TGTGCCAGCAGCTTAGGCGGTTGGGGGGCAACTAATGAAAAACTGTTTTTT. The whole variable domain, remainder taken from reference TRBV13 and TRBJ1-4, is AAGVIQSPRHLIKEKRETATLKCYPIPRHDTVYWYQQGPGQDPQFLISFYEKMQSDKGSIPDRFSAQQFSDYHSELNMSSLELGDSALYFCASSLGGWGATNEKLFFGSGTQLSVL.

The chain couples TRBV2 to TRBJ2-3; unclear D gene. This CDR3 has 14 residues. Germline CDR1 and CDR2: SNHLY and FYNNEI. Trimming shortened V by 3 bases and J by 0 bases, and 7 bases separated the two germline ends. CDR3 in amino acids: CASSDQESTDTQYF. As DNA, the CDR3 is TGTGCCAGCAGTGACCAGGAAAGCACAGATACGCAGTATTTT.

As DNA, the CDR3 is TGCGCCAGCAGTCGAGGGGGTGAGCACTACGAGCAGTACTTC. Its translation is CASSRGGEHYEQYF. The V call is TRBV10-2, the J call TRBJ2-7; the D gene is possibly TRBD1 (6 bases). CDR1 and CDR2 from the germline V gene are WSHSY and SAAADI. Trimming took 5 bases from V and 3 from J, leaving 14 bases between them. The CDR3 consists of 14 residues.

This sequence joins TRBV7-9 and TRBJ1-1; D is uncertain. Trimming stripped 0 bases from V and 2 bases from J, with 7 bases between. Germline assignment: CDR1 SEHNR and CDR2 FQNEAQ (reference sequence). The CDR3 runs 14 residues. The CDR3 protein is CASSLAEGNTEAFF. The CDR3 region has the DNA TGTGCCAGCAGCTTAGCGGAGGGAAACACTGAAGCTTTCTTT.

The V call is TRBV4-1, the J call TRBJ2-7; D is ambiguous. The CDR3 spans 14 residues. Trimming took off 0 bases at V and 7 bases at J, with 13 bases between the two ends. CDR1 is MGHRA, CDR2 YSYEKL, per germline. This chain's CDR3 is CASSQEDKAGEQYF. The CDR3 DNA reads TGCGCCAGCAGCCAAGAAGATAAGGCAGGTGAGCAGTACTTC.

The V call is TRBV19, the J call TRBJ2-7; 12 bases are shared with TRBD1. The CDR3 length is 14 residues. CDR1 is LNHDA, CDR2 SQIVND, per germline (reference sequence). V dropped 5 bases and J dropped 11; count of bases not matched to a gene: 10. As DNA, the CDR3 is TGTGCCAGTAGTCCTCCGGGGACAGGGGGCAGGAAGTACTTC. It translates to CASSPPGTGGRKYF.

V usage is TRBV2 and J usage is TRBJ1-1; D ambiguous. Trimming pared 8 bases from V and 5 bases from J, leaving 15 bases between. This CDR3 contains 13 residues. Germline CDR1 is SNHLY and CDR2 is FYNNEI. The CDR3 sequence: CASARAGETEAFF. DNA for the CDR3: TGTGCCAGCGCCCGAGCGGGAGAAACTGAAGCTTTCTTT.

The rearrangement links TRBV12-5 to TRBJ2-1, with D perhaps TRBD2 (5 bases). With 5 bases removed from V and 7 bases from J, the gap between germline ends came to 12 bases. The CDR3 extends over 13 amino acids. Germline V gene lookup returns CDR1 LGHNT and CDR2 FRNRAP. The CDR3 is CASGPPSPNEQFF. The DNA of the CDR3 is TGTGCTAGTGGTCCTCCTAGCCCGAATGAGCAGTTCTTC.

The chain combines TRBV9 with TRBJ2-7; 12 nucleotides align to TRBD2. This CDR3 spans 15 amino acids. The trim removed 4 bases at V and 6 bases at J, leaving 8 bases unmatched. Germline CDR1 is SGDLS and CDR2 is YYNGEE. The CDR3 here is CASSLRTSGTGEQYF. For the CDR3, the DNA is TGTGCCAGCAGCCTACGGACTAGCGGGACCGGCGAGCAGTACTTC.

A single count supports this clone. V gene TRBV13 combines with J gene TRBJ2-7; 8 bases match TRBD2. J gave up 3 bases and V 5 bases, and 9 bases lay outside the gene matches. The V gene's germline CDR1 is PRHDT and CDR2 FYEKMQ (reference sequence). This CDR3 has 15 amino acids. The CDR3 sequence is CASSRGGLGIYEQYF. The CDR3, as DNA: TGTGCCAGCAGCCGCGGGGGACTAGGGATCTACGAGCAGTACTTC.

The chain uses TRBV11-3 and TRBJ2-2; possibly TRBD2 for D (6 bases). Germline V CDR1 and CDR2: SGHNT, YENEEA. The CDR3 runs 15 residues. V lost 1 base and J 4 bases, leaving 10 bases between the germline ends. The CDR3 DNA is TGTGCCAGCAGCTTAGCGGGAGAGGGCACCGGGGAGCTGTTTTTT. Protein: CASSLAGEGTGELFF.